Sequencing of this T cell receptor (beta chain) was carried out in a study of regulatory T cells in long-lasting Graves disease. Findings of the study overall: TCR diversity was lower in persistent than newly diagnosed Graves' disease. It was peripheral blood alone, not thyroid tissue, that was studied. Public clonotype sharing was higher in persistent than newly diagnosed patients.

This clonotype showed up many times. Its antigen remains unidentified. Time point noted: persistent/refractory GD, antithyroid drugs over 5 years with positive TRAb. The TCR library was prepared using RNA isolated from PBMCs. This CDR3 has 13 amino acids. Germline loops: CDR1 SGHAT, CDR2 FQNNGV. Trimming left V 1 base short and J 7 bases short, with 11 bases between. CDR3 regions were amplified by Arm-PCR using iRepertoire HTBI primers to build TCR beta libraries. How the authors handled the data: Throughout the samples, researchers identified around 65 TRBV and some 13 TRBJ segments. From the multiplex PCR reads, TCRdb called clonotypes with MiXCR, one entry per CDR3 protein. V and J calls and clone size were set by TCRdb, not the authors. The sample has hundreds of thousands of distinct CDR3 sequences, less than 25% seen once.

The chain links TRBV11-2 to TRBJ2-7; D is undetermined. The receptor was isolated from a female donor with Graves disease. The material was peripheral blood mononuclear cells (PBMCs), obtained when the disease was refractory, from a patient treated with antithyroid drugs. CDR3: CASSLGALWEQYF. CDR3 nucleotide sequence: TGTGCCAGCAGCTTAGGGGCCCTCTGGGAGCAGTACTTC.